Detailed here is one T cell receptor beta chain. Its specificity is unknown. This record belongs to a study of cytomegalovirus exposure and HLA in healthy donors. Study results and limitations: At a 0.05 false discovery rate, a later analysis found 15,000 to 20,000 TCR beta sequences to be associated with HLA alleles. By HLA locus, TCR association rates varied in a later analysis, with DRB1 showing the most and HLA-C the fewest. Accounts indicate the classifier identified cytomegalovirus status with strong specificity and sensitivity.

With 60 Vbeta and 13 Jbeta primers, the PCR was carried out. Libraries were prepared by immunoSEQ multiplex PCR; TCRdb keeps only in-frame clonotypes and omits some of them. The repertoire consists of about 83,000 clones, with about 69% occurring once and the leading ten covering around 4%. Specimen: PBMCs. This TCR was recovered from a man in his 60s in good health and CMV-seronegative.

Written as DNA, the CDR3 is TGCAGCGTCGGGGACAGGGCTGGGGAGACCCAGTACTTC. Protein sequence: CSVGDRAGETQYF. V gene TRBV29-1 combines with J gene TRBJ2-5; 9 bases match TRBD1. CDR1 is SQVTM and CDR2 is ANQGSEA in the germline V gene. Trimming took 6 bases from V and 5 from J; bases not matched to a gene: 7. This CDR3 has 13 residues.